This T cell receptor (beta chain) originates from a study of CD8 T cells in Susac syndrome. The V end lost 3 bases, the J end lost 1 base, and 9 bases lay between the germline ends. The V gene's germline CDR1 is SGDLS and CDR2 YYNGEE. The CDR3 runs 14 residues. When the RNA was reverse transcribed, random hexamers were used with an input of roughly 0.45 to 1 ug. TCRdb reprocessed the immunoSEQ multiplex PCR reads with MiXCR, giving one entry per CDR3 protein. The sample has roughly 160,000 distinct CDR3 sequences, about 93% seen once; the top ten hold 0.13% to 0.15%. This clonotype was obtained from a human donor in good health. The rearrangement joins TRBV9 to TRBJ2-3; D is ambiguous. Input material: CD4+ T cells from PBMCs. The chain's CDR3 is CASSASSGTDTQYF. The CDR3 DNA follows: TGTGCCAGCAGCGCCTCAAGTGGCACAGATACGCAGTATTTT.